This TCR beta chain was documented in a study of blood T cells in healthy people across ages (dated by TCRdb to between 2015 and 2016). Describing the broader study: In model experiments, roughly one uniquely barcoded TCR beta cDNA molecule per two T cells was captured by template switching. The donors were split into four age groups: young (average about 16 years), middle-aged (39), aged (roughly 68) and long-lived (roughly 77). To avoid experimental bias, donors of different ages were spread randomly across the sequencing lanes. Using the same blood draw, the study looked at two additional independent replicas of 1 million unique cDNA reads for two donors, one aged 18 to 30 and the other aged 80 or older. The study measured age-related changes in TCR beta repertoire diversity using deep sequencing normalized with unique cDNA molecular identifiers. General conclusions and limits of the study: Observed TCR beta diversity per million T cells fell roughly linearly with age, and a significant reduction was already apparent by age roughly 41. Bulk unsorted PBMC profiling prevented conclusive comparison of naive and antigen-experienced compartments. Estimates of total diversity from one million sequenced T cells were regarded as lower bounds and underestimates. Because the CMV infection status of the donors was unknown, age-related changes in expanded clonotypes may potentially have been confounded. Compared with the aged group, the long-lived group had more naive CD4+ T cells, fewer expanded clones and increased TCR diversity, a pattern suggesting age selection. The percentage of naive T cells measured by flow cytometry correlated strongly with observed TCR beta diversity.

Systemically healthy Caucasian individuals from Russia, 35 to 40 in total and aged 6 to 90 years, were included as donors. Each donor gave ten milliliters of peripheral blood, drawn into EDTA-treated Vacutainer tubes. PBMCs were isolated by Ficoll-Paque density-gradient centrifugation, with at least 7 million obtained per sample. Total RNA, at least 6 micrograms per sample, was extracted from PBMCs with Trizol reagent. For every donor, an aliquot of PBMCs went through flow cytometry to measure the percentages of naive CD45RAhigh/CD27high T cells. Trimming costs V 7 bases and J 6 bases, and their ends lie 13 bases apart. From the cysteine through the phenylalanine, the CDR3 covers 13 amino acids. The entry retains the CDR3 DNA only, 39 bases that are in frame from base 1. This clonotype was detected only a few times. Its antigen specificity is not known. The input lacks base qualities; no much larger clone sits a single base away.

Libraries were built with 5' RACE. Instrument used: Illumina HiSeq 2500. A second PCR of about 6 to 11 cycles was run with a J-beta primer mix and a sample-barcoded 5' primer. A template-switch 5' adaptor carrying 12 random nucleotides introduced a unique molecular identifier onto each TCR beta cDNA molecule. Each sample yielded at least 2.5 million CDR3-containing paired-end reads. First-strand cDNA was synthesized from all RNA with the Mint cDNA synthesis kit, primed by a TRBC-specific oligonucleotide. After uracil-DNA glycosylase treatment, a first 18-cycle PCR used universal primers M1SS and BC2_uni_R on all cDNA. The authors' pipeline ran thus. Normalization of each sample was performed by random selection of 1 million high-quality reads, each carrying a distinct molecular identifier. Instead of being binned into consensus sequences, reads that shared molecular identifiers were thrown out. MiTCR, run with a Q25 quality threshold and the strictest error-elimination algorithm, handled CDR3 identification, clonotype clustering and error correction. A nonparametric unseen species model with Euler transformation was used to estimate a lower bound on total TCR beta diversity. TCRdb trimmed the raw reads at Q25, called clones with MiXCR and kept productive beta chains. Entries that share a CDR3 protein sequence are merged under the most common genes and DNA. What appears here as the V and J calls and clone size reflects TCRdb's work, not the paper's. The sample records some 1.7 million distinct CDR3 sequences, about 28% of which are singletons. The ten largest clones add up to 7.7% of the sample.

The sequenced sample was blood. This sequence was found in a woman aged 25-40 years in good health. The chain employs TRBV12-3 or TRBV12-4 and TRBJ1-5, with no reliable assignment of the D segment. The CDR3 region reads CASTGAPIQPQHF. The DNA sequence is as follows: TGTGCCAGCACCGGTGCCCCGATTCAGCCCCAGCATTTT.